A selection of T cell receptor beta chains follows, all from one sample in a study of blood T cell repertoires in COVID-19. Only in-frame clones appear in the TCRdb table, and some are missing; sequencing was by immunoSEQ multiplex PCR. Of about 200,000 clones listed, roughly 84% are singletons. Specimen: peripheral blood. The receptors stem from a human donor in a cohort sampled during active COVID-19. Each CDR3 is given with its conserved first and last residue. The D gene is left open where the match is weak. For some rows the clone size is stated as once, few or many, or as a class when expanded; others skip it.

-	TRBV27	TRBJ1-6	-	TGTGCCAGCAGTTTATTGGACAGATTAAATTCACCCCTCCACTTT	CASSLLDRLNSPLHF
-	TRBV19	TRBJ1-5	-	TGTGCCAGTAGCATCGGGTGGTACAATAGCAATCAGCCCCAGCATTTT	CASSIGWYNSNQPQHF
-	TRBV5-1	TRBJ2-2	-	TGCGCCAGCAGCTTGGTCGGGGTTTCCGGGGAGCTGTTTTTT	CASSLVGVSGELFF
-	TRBV7-2	TRBJ2-1	-	TGTGCCAGCAGCTTACTTGCGAACTCCTACAATGAGCAGTTCTTC	CASSLLANSYNEQFF
few	TRBV5-1	TRBJ1-1	TRBD1	TGCGCCAGCGGGGGACAGGGCTCCACTGAAGCTTTCTTT	CASGGQGSTEAFF
few	TRBV29-1	TRBJ2-7	-	TGCAGCGTTGATCATCCAGGGTGGAACGAGCAGTACTTC	CSVDHPGWNEQYF
-	TRBV5-1	TRBJ2-5	TRBD2	TGCGCCAGCAGCTTCGGGGGGGCCCTAGCTGGTGAGACCCAGTACTTC	CASSFGGALAGETQYF
few	TRBV19	TRBJ1-5	TRBD1	TGTGCCAGTATTCCAGGGGGACCTAGCAATCAGCCCCAGCATTTT	CASIPGGPSNQPQHF
-	TRBV7-9	TRBJ1-1	-	TGTGCCAGCAGCTCTCAGGTGGGGCGGTTAAAGAACACTGAAGCTTTCTTT	CASSSQVGRLKNTEAFF
-	TRBV9	TRBJ2-7	-	TGTGCCAGCAGCGGATCCCTGACAAACTCCTACGAGCAGTACTTC	CASSGSLTNSYEQYF
-	TRBV30	TRBJ1-1	-	TGTGCCTGCTCGGGGTATAGCACTGAAGCTTTCTTT	CACSGYSTEAFF
-	TRBV21-1	TRBJ1-2	-	TGTGCCAGCAGCAATGTCTACAGGGGGGGAGCGGGCTACACCTTC	CASSNVYRGGAGYTF
-	TRBV24-1	TRBJ2-7	-	TGTGCCACCAGTGATACTAACTACGAGCAGTACTTC	CATSDTNYEQYF
-	TRBV5-6	TRBJ2-7	-	TGTGCCAGCAGCTTCACAGAACACGAGCAGTACTTC	CASSFTEHEQYF
few	TRBV28	TRBJ2-3	TRBD1	TGTGCCAGCAGCCACCGACAGGGGAGCACAGATACGCAGTATTTT	CASSHRQGSTDTQYF
-	TRBV6-1	TRBJ2-1	-	TGTGCCAGCAGTGAAAAGCGGGTGACGGGATACAATGAGCAGTTCTTC	CASSEKRVTGYNEQFF
-	TRBV7-2	TRBJ2-5	TRBD2	TGTGCCAGCAGCTCAGAGGGACTAGCGGGAGTGGAGACCCAGTACTTC	CASSSEGLAGVETQYF
-	TRBV19	TRBJ2-3	TRBD1	TGTGCCAGTAGTATAGGACGACAGGGGGTTAGCACAGATACGCAGTATTTT	CASSIGRQGVSTDTQYF
-	TRBV5-1	TRBJ2-7	-	TGCGCCAGCAGCTTACAGGAAGCCTACGAGCAGTACTTC	CASSLQEAYEQYF
-	TRBV11-3	TRBJ2-3	-	TGTGCCAGCAGCACCGGAGCAACTAGCACAGATACGCAGTATTTT	CASSTGATSTDTQYF
-	TRBV5-1	TRBJ2-3	-	TGCGCCAGCAGCTTGGCTCAGTTCCGCACAGATACGCAGTATTTT	CASSLAQFRTDTQYF
-	TRBV28	TRBJ1-1	-	TGTGCCAGCAGACAGACAGGGAACACTGAAGCTTTCTTT	CASRQTGNTEAFF
once	TRBV5-1	TRBJ1-1	TRBD1	TGCGCCAGCAGTGCGGACAGGGGGAAACTGGACACTGAAGCTTTCTTT	CASSADRGKLDTEAFF
few	TRBV7-2	TRBJ2-7	TRBD1	TGTGCCAGCAGGCGGACCGGGACAGGGGACCGAGAGCAGTACTTC	CASRRTGTGDREQYF
-	TRBV23-1	TRBJ1-4	-	TGCGCCAGCAGTCAATCGCCCGAGACAGGTTCTAATGAAAAACTGTTTTTT	CASSQSPETGSNEKLFF
-	TRBV5-5	TRBJ1-4	TRBD1	TGTGCCAGCAGCTTGATCACAGGGGGTAGCGAAAAACTGTTTTTT	CASSLITGGSEKLFF
once	TRBV28	TRBJ2-3	-	TGTGCCAGCAGTTTAGCCGGTGTCGGTCCTAGCACAGATACGCAGTATTTT	CASSLAGVGPSTDTQYF
-	TRBV5-1	TRBJ1-6	-	TGCGCCAGCAGCTTGTCCGGAGGAGAGGTTTCACCCCTCCACTTT	CASSLSGGEVSPLHF
-	TRBV21-1	TRBJ2-2	-	TGTGCCAGCAGCAAAGGTAAGCGGGAGGGCCCCACCGGGGAGCTGTTTTTT	CASSKGKREGPTGELFF
-	TRBV7-7	TRBJ1-4	TRBD1	TGTGCTAGCAGCTTGGACACAGGGGAAGGGTCGAATGAAAAACTGTTTTTT	CASSLDTGEGSNEKLFF
-	TRBV6-5	TRBJ2-7	-	TGTGCCAGCAGCGATCGAGGGAATCCCCTCTACGAGCAGTACTTC	CASSDRGNPLYEQYF
once	TRBV28	TRBJ2-6	-	TGTGCCAGCACCAGGGGACACTCTGGGGCCAACGTCCTGACTTTC	CASTRGHSGANVLTF
-	TRBV7-9	TRBJ1-1	-	TGTGCCAGCATCCCCCCAGGGGTTCGATCTGAAGCTTTCTTT	CASIPPGVRSEAFF
few	TRBV30	TRBJ1-2	-	TGTGCCTGGAGCTTCAGATACTATGGCTACACCTTC	CAWSFRYYGYTF
-	TRBV7-2	TRBJ2-7	TRBD2	TGTGCCAGCAGCAGAAGCCGGGGGGACTACGAGCAGTACTTC	CASSRSRGDYEQYF
once	TRBV2	TRBJ2-1	TRBD1	TGTGCCAGCAAGGTTTCAGGGGGCTACAATGAGCAGTTCTTC	CASKVSGGYNEQFF
-	TRBV2	TRBJ2-2	-	TGTGCCAGCCGCCGAGATACGGTCGGGGAGCTGTTTTTT	CASRRDTVGELFF
-	TRBV10-1	TRBJ2-2	-	TGCGCCAGCAGTGAGTTTCAACTTCAAAACGGGGAGCTGTTTTTT	CASSEFQLQNGELFF
-	TRBV7-2	TRBJ1-3	-	TGTGCCAGCAGCTTAGACCCAGGGACTGGAAACACCATATATTTT	CASSLDPGTGNTIYF
-	TRBV3-1/TRBV3-2	TRBJ2-2	-	TGTGCCAGCAGCCAAGTTGTCGAACTTTCGAACACCGGGGAGCTGTTTTTT	CASSQVVELSNTGELFF
-	TRBV18	TRBJ1-1	-	TGTGCCAGCTCTCCCAGCGGAAGCGAGAACACTGAAGCTTTCTTT	CASSPSGSENTEAFF
-	TRBV7-2	TRBJ2-5	TRBD1	TGTGCCAGCAGCCGGGACAGGGAACAAGAGACCCAGTACTTC	CASSRDREQETQYF
-	TRBV9	TRBJ1-2	-	TGTGCCAGCAGCGATACAGCCGCCTATGGCTACACCTTC	CASSDTAAYGYTF
-	TRBV29-1	TRBJ2-1	-	TGCAGCGTTGAAGGGTCTATGAGCTCCTACAATGAGCAGTTCTTC	CSVEGSMSSYNEQFF
-	TRBV7-9	TRBJ2-1	-	TGTGCCAGCAGCCCCAGGCAGTATGAGCAGTTCTTC	CASSPRQYEQFF
-	TRBV19	TRBJ2-1	TRBD2	TGTGCCAGTAGTGGACTAGCGGGAGAGCTTGAGCAGTTCTTC	CASSGLAGELEQFF